Shown below are 17 T cell receptor beta chains from a single sample sequenced in a study of shared clonotypes between healthy human individuals (dated by TCRdb to about 2020). The receptor library was made with the immunoSEQ multiplex PCR assay. TCRdb retrieved this table from immuneACCESS and kept in-frame rearrangements only. Not all clones are present; in checked studies, unresolved V genes account for under half, and no reason is known for the remainder. A total of about 490,000 clones appear in this sample, 60% to 85% of them only once. The ten largest clones add up to roughly 13% of the sample. Material for sequencing was PBMCs. These receptor sequences come from a middle-aged woman in good health. Some clones in this sample may be carry-over from other donors' samples.

This clone has only a few counts. The chain recombines TRBV6-7 with TRBJ2-1; D possibly corresponds to TRBD1 (6 bases). TRBV6-7 is an ORF; its function is uncertain. This CDR3 has 19 residues. V lost 2 bases, J lost 2 bases, and 22 bases lay in between. In nucleotides, the CDR3 is TGTGCCAGCAGTTACACCCAAACAGGGAATTGGTGCCCCTACAATGAGCAGTTCTTC. Translating it yields CASSYTQTGNWCPYNEQFF.

The rearrangement uses TRBV5-1 and TRBJ1-4; 10 bases agree with TRBD1. This CDR3 has 15 amino acids. Unmatched junction bases numbered 3, after V lost 1 base and J lost 6 bases. Germline CDR1 SGHRS, CDR2 YFSETQ. CDR3 coding DNA: TGCGCCAGCAGCTTGCTTGGGACAGGGGATGAAAAACTGTTTTTT. Its translation is CASSLLGTGDEKLFF.

The V and J genes are TRBV9 and TRBJ2-2; 12 nucleotides align to TRBD2. V gave up 0 bases and J gave up 7 bases; unmatched junction bases: 13. Per the germline V gene, CDR1 is SGDLS and CDR2 is YYNGEE. The CDR3 has 19 residues. CDR3 protein: CASSVGPTTSGRRNGELFF. For the CDR3, the DNA is TGTGCCAGCAGCGTAGGCCCCACGACTAGCGGGAGACGTAACGGGGAGCTGTTTTTT.

With respect to this clone: The likely explanation is a read error, given a far larger clone one base away. Other DNA sequences in this sample translate to the same CDR3. The V and J genes are TRBV28 and TRBJ1-1, with D hard to call. Per the germline V gene, CDR1 is MDHEN and CDR2 is SYDVKM. The CDR3 totals 14 residues. With 6 bases removed from V and 1 base from J, the gap between germline ends came to 12 bases. The CDR3, as DNA: TGTGCCAGCAGACTCCCAAGAACGAACACTGAAGCTTTCTTT. This codes for CASRLPRTNTEAFF.

V gene TRBV19 combines with J gene TRBJ2-2, with unresolved D. CDR3 length: 15 residues. Germline CDR1 LNHDA, CDR2 SQIVND (reference sequence). The ends were cut back, 3 bases at V and 7 bases at J, with 15 bases in the middle. This CDR3 is CASSMGRSRDGELFF. CDR3 DNA: TGTGCCAGTAGTATGGGCCGGTCCCGCGACGGGGAGCTGTTTTTT.

The chain joins TRBV28 to TRBJ1-2; possible D gene TRBD1, 5 bases. CDR1 MDHEN and CDR2 SYDVKM come from the germline V gene. Trimming pared 6 bases from V and 4 bases from J, leaving 12 bases between. This CDR3 has 13 residues. The CDR3 nucleotides read TGTGCCAGCAGAGCTGACAGAATCTATGGCTACACCTTC. The encoded protein is CASRADRIYGYTF.

This clone appeared a single time. The gene calls are TRBV6-5 and TRBJ2-4; D gene ambiguous. The CDR3 totals 16 residues. Trimming removed 0 bases at V and 0 bases at J, with 9 bases between. Per the germline V gene, CDR1 is MNHEY and CDR2 is SVGAGI. The CDR3 region has the DNA TGTGCCAGCAGTTACTCTCTAGTACTAGCCAAAAACATTCAGTACTTC. Its protein is CASSYSLVLAKNIQYF.

This chain connects TRBV7-9 to TRBJ2-2; TRBD2 agrees at 10 bases. This CDR3 contains 18 residues. Trimming took 4 bases from V and 4 from J; bases not matched to a gene: 12. The germline V gene encodes CDR1 SEHNR and CDR2 FQNEAQ (reference sequence). This chain's CDR3 is CASSSTTGGLAATGELFF. The CDR3 DNA sequence: TGTGCCAGCAGCTCCACCACGGGAGGACTAGCGGCCACCGGGGAGCTGTTTTTT.

The rearrangement joins TRBV28 to TRBJ1-4; D remains unclear. Trimming left V 4 bases short and J 7 bases short, with 7 bases between. Germline V gives CDR1 MDHEN, CDR2 SYDVKM. The CDR3 consists of 12 residues. CDR3 nucleotide sequence: TGTGCCAGCAGTTCTGGGGTTGAAAAACTGTTTTTT. Protein product: CASSSGVEKLFF.

The chain joins TRBV29-1 to TRBJ1-2; D unresolved. This CDR3 is 11 amino acids long. CDR1 and CDR2 (germline): SQVTM, ANQGSEA. V was clipped by 4 bases and J by 8 bases, with 11 bases between them. CDR3 amino acids: CSVASNQGYTF. CDR3 nucleotides: TGCAGCGTTGCGAGCAACCAGGGCTACACCTTC.

The V and J genes are TRBV30 and TRBJ2-1; 11 nucleotides match TRBD2. V lost 6 bases and J lost 2; bases outside the gene matches: 6. Germline-derived CDR1 and CDR2 are GTSNPN and SVGIG (reference sequence). The CDR3 consists of 15 residues. CDR3 nucleotides: TGTGCCTGTACTAGCGGGAGTAGTACCTACAATGAGCAGTTCTTC. Translating gives CACTSGSSTYNEQFF.

The rearrangement links TRBV11-3 to TRBJ2-2, with 8 bases that match TRBD1. The CDR3 spans 16 residues. Losses at the gene ends were 3 bases for V and 1 base for J; bases not matched to a gene: 4. From germline, CDR1 is SGHNT and CDR2 YENEEA. The CDR3 DNA reads TGTGCCAGCAGCTTGGGGACAGGCCTGAACACCGGGGAGCTGTTTTTT. It specifies CASSLGTGLNTGELFF.

The chain uses TRBV5-1 and TRBJ2-1, with D perhaps TRBD2 (7 bases). V shed 10 bases and J shed 4 bases, with 15 bases lying between them. The CDR3 consists of 13 residues. The germline gives CDR1 SGHRS, CDR2 YFSETQ. CDR3 region: CAPGGQRYNEQFF. DNA of the CDR3: TGCGCCCCCGGGGGGCAGAGATACAATGAGCAGTTCTTC.

The V gene is TRBV6-5, the J gene TRBJ2-5, with D possibly being TRBD2 (5 bases). CDR1 is MNHEY, CDR2 SVGAGI, per germline. The CDR3 extends over 15 amino acids. The germline V and J ends were trimmed by 0 bases and 3 bases, with 11 bases remaining between them. CDR3 region: CASSYSLGLEETQYF. The CDR3 nucleotides are TGTGCCAGCAGTTACTCCCTCGGACTGGAAGAGACCCAGTACTTC.

This sequence joins TRBV28 and TRBJ2-5; 7 nucleotides line up with TRBD1. Germline trimming cut 2 bases from V and 4 bases from J; bases unmatched to any gene: 4. Germline V gene lookup returns CDR1 MDHEN and CDR2 SYDVKM. The CDR3 is 14 amino acids. CDR3 sequence (DNA): TGTGCCAGCAGTTTAAGGAACAGGGGAGAGACCCAGTACTTC. Residues: CASSLRNRGETQYF. The full variable domain, completed using reference TRBV28 and TRBJ2-5, is DVKVTQSSRYLVKRTGEKVFLECVQDMDHENMFWYRQDPGLGLRLIYFSYDVKMKEKGDIPEGYSVSREKKERFSLILESASTNQTSMYLCASSLRNRGETQYFGPGTRLLVL.

This clone was detected ten times or more. The rearrangement joins TRBV9 to TRBJ1-1, with TRBD1 as a possible D gene (6 bases). The V gene's germline CDR1 is SGDLS and CDR2 YYNGEE. The CDR3 covers 18 residues. V lost 0 bases and J 1 base, leaving 19 bases between the germline ends. The CDR3 here is CASSVAPLSGTQNTEAFF. The CDR3 DNA is TGTGCCAGCAGCGTAGCCCCTTTATCCGGGACACAGAACACTGAAGCTTTCTTT.

The V and J genes are TRBV11-1 and TRBJ2-1; TRBD2 aligns across 14 bases. The germline V gene has CDR1 SGHAT and CDR2 FQDESV (reference sequence). The CDR3 is 16 amino acids. Trimming at V came to 5 bases and at J to 6 bases, leaving 6 bases not matched to a gene. The CDR3 spells CASSRWGTSGGNEQFF. The DNA of the CDR3 is TGTGCCAGCAGCCGGTGGGGGACTAGCGGGGGCAATGAGCAGTTCTTC.